The 16 T cell receptor beta chains listed next were all sequenced from one sample in a study of blood T cell repertoires in COVID-19. Sequenced by immunoSEQ multiplex PCR; TCRdb stores in-frame clones only, minus some. The sample yields 45,000 to 70,000 clones, around 90% seen once. Specimen: peripheral blood. Every receptor here comes from a woman older than 75 with COVID-19, enrolled during active disease.

This clone has a handful of counts. V usage is TRBV7-8 and J usage is TRBJ2-7, with 12 bases aligning to TRBD2. From germline, CDR1 is SGHVS and CDR2 FQNEAQ. The CDR3 loop spans 17 amino acids. V was clipped by 3 bases and J by 3 bases; unmatched bases: 9. The CDR3 sequence: CASSLGSSGGAIYEQYF. As DNA, the CDR3 is TGTGCCAGCAGCTTGGGATCTAGCGGGGGGGCCATCTACGAGCAGTACTTC.

This sequence joins TRBV29-1 and TRBJ2-1, with D perhaps matching TRBD2 (6 bases). V was shortened by 5 bases and J by 1 base, with 9 bases between the two germline ends. Germline-derived CDR1 and CDR2 are SQVTM and ANQGSEA. The CDR3 is 13 residues long. CDR3 nucleotides: TGCAGCGTTAAAGGAGGGTCCTACAATGAGCAGTTCTTC. This translates into CSVKGGSYNEQFF.

V and J are TRBV6-5 and TRBJ2-5; TRBD2 might be the D (5 bases). This CDR3 region has 11 residues. Germline V gives CDR1 MNHEY, CDR2 SVGAGI. The V gene lost 6 bases and the J gene lost 5 bases, with 7 bases spanning the gap. The DNA of the CDR3 is TGTGCCAGCAGCCGCGGGGAGACCCAGTACTTC. The encoded protein is CASSRGETQYF.

This clone was detected a few times. The DNA for the CDR3 is TGTGCCAGCAGCCCTGACAGGATACGGGGCTACACCTTC. Its protein is CASSPDRIRGYTF. This chain uses TRBV7-2 with TRBJ1-2; TRBD1 is a possible D gene (6 bases). Trimming removed 5 bases from V and 8 bases from J, with 15 bases in between. Germline V lookup: CDR1 SGHTA, CDR2 FQGNSA. The CDR3 spans 13 residues.

This clone showed up just once. The V call is TRBV5-5, the J call TRBJ2-1, with a possible D match to TRBD2 (5 bases). Germline loops: CDR1 SGHKS, CDR2 YYEKEE (reference sequence). This CDR3 has 15 residues. The V and J ends lost 2 bases and 0 bases respectively, with 9 bases between them. DNA for the CDR3: TGTGCCAGCAGCTTCGTGGGGAGCTCCTACAATGAGCAGTTCTTC. Its translation: CASSFVGSSYNEQFF.

The V and J genes are TRBV2 and TRBJ2-7; the D gene is possibly TRBD1 (6 bases). V lost 5 bases and J 3 bases, leaving 11 bases between the germline ends. The V gene's germline CDR1 is SNHLY and CDR2 FYNNEI. The CDR3 sequence is 13 residues long. Here the CDR3 reads CASSSGQNYEQYF. DNA for the CDR3: TGTGCCAGCAGTTCCGGACAGAACTACGAGCAGTACTTC.

The chain has TRBV6-5 and TRBJ2-3, with 9 bases identical to TRBD2. The ends lost 6 bases at V and 2 bases at J; junction bases unmatched: 6. The CDR3 is made up of 15 amino acids. The germline V gene has CDR1 MNHEY and CDR2 SVGAGI. In nucleotides, the CDR3 is TGTGCCAGCAGCCCGGCGGGGGGGAACACAGATACGCAGTATTTT. Translated: CASSPAGGNTDTQYF.

The chain uses TRBV6-5 and TRBJ2-2, with no clear D. V lost 7 bases to trimming and J lost 7 bases, with 7 bases between them. Germline V CDR1 and CDR2: MNHEY, SVGAGI. This CDR3 contains 11 residues. CDR3 sequence (DNA): TGTGCCAGCAACGGTCGCGGGGAGCTGTTTTTT. This gives the protein CASNGRGELFF.

Only a few counts were recorded for this clone. J is TRBJ1-1 and V is TRBV2; D is perhaps TRBD1 (5 bases). The CDR3 runs 13 residues. V was trimmed by 5 bases and J by 1 base, leaving 8 bases between them. Germline CDR1 reads SNHLY; CDR2 reads FYNNEI. CDR3 nucleotides: TGTGCCAGCAGTTCTCAGGGGAACACTGAAGCTTTCTTT. Translating gives CASSSQGNTEAFF.

The chain is built from TRBV6-5 and TRBJ1-5; maybe TRBD1 (5 bases). The CDR3 runs to 14 residues. Germline lookup yields CDR1 MNHEY and CDR2 SVGAGI. The V and J ends lost 2 bases and 6 bases respectively, with 11 bases between them. Here the CDR3 reads CASSYGASGQPQHF. CDR3 DNA sequence: TGTGCCAGCAGTTACGGGGCCTCCGGTCAGCCCCAGCATTTT.

This clone was counted between two and nine times. The gene calls are TRBV27 and TRBJ1-5, with TRBD1 identical over 8 bases. The germline CDR1 and CDR2 sequences are MNHEY and SMNVEV (reference sequence). V shed 5 bases, J shed 6 bases, and the junction held 9 bases outside the gene matches. This CDR3 has 15 residues. The CDR3 sequence is CASSPGQVTRQPQHF. In DNA form, the CDR3 reads TGTGCCAGCAGTCCGGGACAGGTTACTCGTCAGCCCCAGCATTTT.

The chain recombines TRBV6-1 with TRBJ1-1; D is unclear. The CDR3 runs 13 residues. The germline gives CDR1 MNHNS, CDR2 SASEGT. V lost 2 bases and J 4 bases, leaving 8 bases between the germline ends. CDR3 loop: CASSEREATEAFF. Written as DNA, the CDR3 is TGTGCCAGCAGTGAAAGGGAGGCCACTGAAGCTTTCTTT.

The chain couples TRBV7-3 to TRBJ2-1; D uncertain. The CDR3 has 13 amino acids. Trimming took 4 bases from V and 10 from J, leaving 14 bases between them. The germline V gene encodes CDR1 SGHTA and CDR2 FQGTGA. CDR3 sequence (DNA): TGTGCCAGCAGCTCCTCCTTTGGTGGCGAGCAGTTCTTC. Translation: CASSSSFGGEQFF.

The genes are TRBV7-6 and TRBJ2-1; 11 nucleotides agree with TRBD2. CDR3 length equals 17 residues. V dropped 4 bases and J dropped 8; count of bases not matched to a gene: 13. Germline loops: CDR1 SGHVS, CDR2 FNYEAQ. The CDR3 loop is CASSYLLGGTSGYEQFF. CDR3 in DNA: TGTGCCAGCAGCTACTTACTCGGCGGGACTAGCGGTTATGAGCAGTTCTTC.

This chain connects TRBV3-1 (or the pseudogene TRBV3-2) to TRBJ1-6; D might be TRBD1 (6 bases). The CDR3 extends over 16 amino acids. Trimming cost V 4 bases and J 5 bases, with 15 bases left between them. Germline V CDR1 and CDR2: LGHDT, YNNKEL (reference sequence). The CDR3 region has the DNA TGTGCCAGCAGCCCGCGTTGGACAGTCAATAATTCACCCCTCCACTTT. It translates to CASSPRWTVNNSPLHF.

The chain recombines TRBV7-8 with TRBJ2-7; D is possibly TRBD2 (5 bases). The germline V gene has CDR1 SGHVS and CDR2 FQNEAQ. V lost 4 bases and J lost 2, with 18 bases in between. This CDR3 spans 16 amino acids. Here the CDR3 reads CASSSSFTSVTYEQYF. The CDR3 nucleotides read TGTGCCAGCAGCTCCTCTTTTACTAGTGTTACCTACGAGCAGTACTTC.